This T cell receptor beta chain was retrieved from a study of blood T cell repertoires in COVID-19. About the study: Whether acute or convalescent, the COVID-19 samples came from the United States, Italy and Spain. PBMCs, B-cell-depleted T cells, or T cells provided the cDNA or gDNA that made up the material.

The CDR3 length is 15 residues. J lost 8 bases, V lost 3 bases, and 6 bases had no gene match. CDR1 and CDR2 from the germline V gene are KGHSH and LQKENI. In the authors' methods: By means of reference gene primer amplification, nucleated cell counts were estimated. Generated by immunoSEQ multiplex PCR, the TCRdb table keeps only in-frame clones and is missing some. V and J calls and clone size are those listed in that table; D and trimming were worked out from the DNA. Found here are some 250,000 clones, about 79% of them singletons; the top ten hold approximately 10%. The source is an elderly woman with acute or convalescent COVID-19. This chain uses TRBV18 with TRBJ1-6; TRBD1 agrees at 8 bases. Sequenced input: peripheral blood. As DNA, the CDR3 is TGTGCCAGCTCACCTCAGCAGGGGGCTTATTCACCCCTCCACTTT. This sequence encodes CASSPQQGAYSPLHF.